The 23 T cell receptor beta chains given below trace back to one sample, sequenced in a study of blood T cell repertoires in COVID-19. Clones were read by immunoSEQ multiplex PCR, and TCRdb kept only the in-frame ones, dropping some. This sample has 150,000 to 200,000 clones, with roughly four fifths found just once. What was sequenced was peripheral blood. Source of these receptors: an elderly woman with acute or convalescent COVID-19.

J is TRBJ2-5 and V is TRBV3-1 (or the pseudogene TRBV3-2); 8 bases match TRBD2. There are 18 residues in the CDR3. Germline V CDR1 and CDR2: LGHDT, YNNKEL (reference sequence). J was trimmed by 1 base and V by 5 bases; bases with no gene match: 15. CDR3 DNA: TGTGCCAGCAGCTCCCTTCCGGGAGGGGGGGGGATCCAAGAGACCCAGTACTTC. Translated: CASSSLPGGGGIQETQYF.

This clone was seen once. The chain couples TRBV12-3 or TRBV12-4 to TRBJ2-3, with 7 bases lining up with TRBD2. V lost 7 bases and J lost 9; bases outside the gene matches: 7. This CDR3 contains 12 residues. CDR3 region: CASKMGGWTQYF. The CDR3 nucleotides read TGTGCCAGCAAGATGGGGGGGTGGACGCAGTATTTT.

Only one count was recorded for this clone. This sequence joins TRBV5-1 and TRBJ2-3, with TRBD2 identical over 9 bases. J gave up 1 base and V 4 bases, and 7 bases lay outside the gene matches. The V gene's germline CDR1 is SGHRS and CDR2 YFSETQ. The CDR3 consists of 16 residues. CDR3 nucleotide sequence: TGCGCCAGCAGCACCGGGGTAGCGGGGGGCACAGATACGCAGTATTTT. Translating gives CASSTGVAGGTDTQYF. Looking up the rest from reference TRBV5-1 and TRBJ2-3 gives the full variable domain: KAGVTQTPRYLIKTRGQQVTLSCSPISGHRSVSWYQQTPGQGLQFLFEYFSETQRNKGNFPGRFSGRQFSNSRSEMNVSTLELGDSALYLCASSTGVAGGTDTQYFGPGTRLTVL.

This clone was recorded only once. The rearrangement joins TRBV2 to TRBJ2-2; 8 bases agree with TRBD1. V was clipped by 6 bases and J by 6 bases; unmatched bases: 6. The CDR3 totals 14 residues. From germline, CDR1 is SNHLY and CDR2 FYNNEI. This CDR3 reads CASSPLTGAGELFF. CDR3 nucleotides: TGTGCCAGCAGCCCTCTGACAGGGGCCGGGGAGCTGTTTTTT.

The chain recombines TRBV30 with TRBJ2-3; 8 bases agree with TRBD2. This CDR3 region has 17 residues. Germline lookup yields CDR1 GTSNPN and CDR2 SVGIG (reference sequence). V was clipped by 5 bases and J by 3 bases; unmatched bases: 16. DNA for the CDR3: TGTGCCTGGGTCCCGGGGGGGGCCTCCTCACTAACAGATACGCAGTATTTT. Protein: CAWVPGGASSLTDTQYF.

The genes are TRBV20-1 and TRBJ2-1; D gene unclear. CDR1 and CDR2 from the germline V gene are DFQATT and SNEGSKA (reference sequence). Deletions cut 3 bases from V and 0 bases from J, with 9 bases between. The CDR3 has 14 amino acids. The CDR3 here is CSASLPGSYNEQFF. For the CDR3, the DNA is TGCAGTGCTAGTCTACCGGGCTCCTACAATGAGCAGTTCTTC.

The V gene is TRBV7-9, the J gene TRBJ1-6; TRBD1 agrees at 8 bases. V was pared by 5 bases and J by 7 bases, with 16 bases of the junction left unmatched. CDR3 size: 18 residues. Germline lookup yields CDR1 SEHNR and CDR2 FQNEAQ (reference sequence). The CDR3 spells CASSRTASGGAGNSPLHF. In DNA form, the CDR3 reads TGTGCCAGCAGCCGGACGGCCTCAGGGGGCGCCGGAAATTCACCCCTCCACTTT.

CDR3 loop: CASSLDTGSTGELFF. The CDR3 DNA sequence: TGTGCCAGCAGCTTAGATACAGGGAGCACCGGGGAGCTGTTTTTT. V usage is TRBV7-9 and J usage is TRBJ2-2; TRBD1 might be the D (6 bases). Trimming shortened V by 1 base and J by 4 bases, and 10 bases separated the two germline ends. The CDR3 covers 15 residues. Germline loops: CDR1 SEHNR, CDR2 FQNEAQ (reference sequence).

The sample holds a few counts of this clone. The chain's CDR3 is CASSSDSGNTIYF. The CDR3 nucleotides are TGTGCCAGCAGCAGCGACTCTGGAAACACCATATATTTT. This chain connects TRBV7-3 to TRBJ1-3; D is ambiguous. Germline lookup yields CDR1 SGHTA and CDR2 FQGTGA. With 5 bases removed from V and 0 bases from J, the gap between germline ends came to 5 bases. The CDR3 runs 13 residues.

The J gene is TRBJ2-7, the V gene TRBV18; perhaps TRBD1 as D (5 bases). The CDR3 contains 16 residues. Trimming shortened V by 8 bases and J by 0 bases, and 20 bases separated the two germline ends. Looked up from germline, CDR1 is KGHSH and CDR2 is LQKENI. The DNA for the CDR3 is TGTGCCAGCACGTCGACAGCAACCGCCTACTCCTACGAGCAGTACTTC. It is translated as CASTSTATAYSYEQYF.

The rearrangement uses TRBV10-3 and TRBJ2-5; perhaps TRBD1 as D (5 bases). Trimming left V 0 bases short and J 5 bases short, with 10 bases between. The germline CDR1 and CDR2 sequences are ENHRY and SYGVKD. The CDR3 sequence is 14 residues long. The CDR3 bases are TGTGCCATCAGTGAGTCGGGGCTAGGTGAGACCCAGTACTTC. Residues: CAISESGLGETQYF.

The CDR3 reads CASSRPRYRGETQYF. The CDR3 nucleotides read TGTGCCAGCAGTCGCCCGAGGTACCGGGGGGAGACCCAGTACTTC. The chain has TRBV11-2 and TRBJ2-5; tentatively, D is TRBD2 (6 bases). Trimming stripped 6 bases from V and 5 bases from J, with 19 bases between. Germline V lookup: CDR1 SGHAT, CDR2 FQNNGV. The CDR3 runs to 15 residues.

This chain links TRBV10-3 with TRBJ2-5; 9 bases agree with TRBD1. J lost 5 bases, V lost 5 bases, and 6 bases had no gene match. In germline, CDR1 is ENHRY, CDR2 SYGVKD. There are 14 residues in the CDR3. In DNA, the CDR3 is TGTGCCATCAGTACAGGGGGCGCTGGGGAGACCCAGTACTTC. Its translation: CAISTGGAGETQYF.

The V and J genes are TRBV27 and TRBJ2-7, with a possible D match to TRBD2 (6 bases). V was shortened by 0 bases and J by 2 bases, with 17 bases between the two germline ends. CDR3 length equals 17 residues. In germline, CDR1 is MNHEY, CDR2 SMNVEV (reference sequence). The CDR3 loop is CASSLSGRGIGTYEQYF. The CDR3 nucleotides are TGTGCCAGCAGTTTATCGGGGCGGGGAATAGGAACCTACGAGCAGTACTTC.

This chain connects TRBV6-5 to TRBJ1-6; D remains unclear. V lost 1 base to trimming and J lost 4 bases, with 11 bases between them. The CDR3 length is 16 residues. Germline assignment: CDR1 MNHEY and CDR2 SVGAGI. CDR3 amino acids: CASSYFARTYNSPLHF. Here the CDR3 DNA reads TGTGCCAGCAGTTACTTCGCACGTACATATAATTCACCCCTCCACTTT.

The V gene is TRBV5-1, the J gene TRBJ2-7, with a possible D match to TRBD2 (5 bases). Germline V gene sequence: CDR1 SGHRS, CDR2 YFSETQ. Trimming left V 7 bases short and J 1 base short, with 18 bases between. This CDR3 has 15 amino acids. The CDR3 region has the DNA TGCGCCAGCGCCAGGCTCGCGAGGGTATCCTACGAGCAGTACTTC. Encoded protein: CASARLARVSYEQYF.

The chain is built from TRBV3-1 (or the pseudogene TRBV3-2) and TRBJ2-6; TRBD2 matches 11 bases. The CDR3 is 21 residues long. Germline-derived CDR1 and CDR2 are LGHDT and YNNKEL (reference sequence). Unmatched junction bases numbered 11, after V lost 0 bases and J lost 1 base. CDR3 nucleotides: TGTGCCAGCAGCCAAGAAAGATATCCGACTAGCGGGGTGTCTGGGGCCAACGTCCTGACTTTC. Encoded protein: CASSQERYPTSGVSGANVLTF.

The chain links TRBV6-6 to TRBJ2-1; tentative D call: TRBD2 (5 bases). Germline V lookup: CDR1 MNHNY, CDR2 SVGAGI (reference sequence). V gave up 4 bases and J gave up 8 bases, with 12 bases separating them. The CDR3 extends over 13 amino acids. The CDR3 reads CASSSLGAHEQFF. CDR3 coding DNA: TGTGCCAGCAGTTCACTAGGAGCGCATGAGCAGTTCTTC.

J is TRBJ1-1 and V is TRBV6-2 or TRBV6-3; tentative D call: TRBD1 (5 bases). V lost 2 bases to trimming and J lost 4 bases, with 14 bases between them. The CDR3 sequence is 15 residues long. Germline CDR1 reads MNHEY; CDR2 reads SVGEGT. The CDR3 sequence: CASSYGASPGTEAFF. The CDR3 nucleotides are TGTGCCAGCAGTTACGGGGCGAGCCCGGGCACTGAAGCTTTCTTT.

The chain combines TRBV21-1 with TRBJ1-5; the DNA was not compared with TRBD1, the D call given in the table. TRBV21-1 constitutes a pseudogene. This CDR3 comprises 17 residues. The CDR3 DNA reads TGTGCCAGCAGCAAAGCCGAGGGCCGGGACAACAATCAGCCCCAGCATTTT. As protein: CASSKAEGRDNNQPQHF.

The chain recombines TRBV19 with TRBJ2-3; TRBD2 agrees at 14 bases. Germline trimming cut 3 bases from V and 1 base from J; bases unmatched to any gene: 6. CDR3 length: 18 residues. Germline-derived CDR1 and CDR2 are LNHDA and SQIVND (reference sequence). The CDR3 DNA reads TGTGCCAGTAGTATGACTAGCGGGAGGGCCTACCGCACAGATACGCAGTATTTT. This encodes CASSMTSGRAYRTDTQYF. The complete variable domain, with remaining parts taken from reference TRBV19 and TRBJ2-3, reads DGGITQSPKYLFRKEGQNVTLSCEQNLNHDAMYWYRQDPGQGLRLIYYSQIVNDFQKGDIAEGYSVSREKKESFPLTVTSAQKNPTAFYLCASSMTSGRAYRTDTQYFGPGTRLTVL.

This chain links TRBV13 with TRBJ1-2, with D tentatively TRBD1 (5 bases). CDR1 and CDR2 (germline): PRHDT, FYEKMQ (reference sequence). Trimming removed 0 bases from V and 5 bases from J, with 10 bases in between. This CDR3 is 14 amino acids long. The CDR3 region is CASSLGDRYYGYTF. The CDR3 DNA reads as TGTGCCAGCAGCTTAGGCGACAGATATTATGGCTACACCTTC.

The V call is TRBV5-4, the J call TRBJ2-1, with D perhaps TRBD2 (7 bases). Trimming removed 4 bases from V and 6 bases from J, with 20 bases in between. From germline, CDR1 is SGHNT and CDR2 YYREEE (reference sequence). The CDR3 consists of 16 residues. The CDR3 loop is CASSGTGGPGSNEQFF. The CDR3, as DNA: TGTGCCAGCAGCGGGACGGGGGGCCCCGGGAGCAATGAGCAGTTCTTC.